This is a list of T cell receptor beta chains from one sample in a study of cytomegalovirus exposure and HLA in healthy donors. The protocol was immunoSEQ multiplex PCR, while the TCRdb copy is restricted to in-frame clones and leaves out a portion. The sample has about 140,000 clones, more than 70% seen once. The source material was PBMCs. These receptors came from a middle-aged man in good health and CMV-seronegative. CDR3s include the opening cysteine and the closing phenylalanine or tryptophan. D genes are given only for firm matches. The size field is filled for only some rows; it gives once, few, many or a size class.

clone size	D gene	V gene	J gene	CDR3 protein	CDR3 DNA
.	.	TRBV5-1	TRBJ1-2	CASSAQGNYGYTF	TGCGCCAGCAGCGCTCAGGGGAACTATGGCTACACCTTC
.	TRBD1	TRBV19	TRBJ2-5	CASRDRAGQETQYF	TGTGCCAGCAGGGACAGGGCAGGGCAAGAGACCCAGTACTTC
.	TRBD1	TRBV18	TRBJ1-1	CASSPPGTGTINTEAFF	TGTGCCAGCTCACCACCCGGGACAGGGACCATTAACACTGAAGCTTTCTTT
.	.	TRBV7-8	TRBJ1-4	CASSLGTATNEKLFF	TGTGCCAGCAGCTTAGGGACAGCAACTAATGAAAAACTGTTTTTT
.	.	TRBV28	TRBJ2-3	CASSPSPISTDTQYF	TGTGCCAGCAGTCCAAGCCCCATCAGCACAGATACGCAGTATTTT
.	.	TRBV5-4	TRBJ1-1	CASAMGGNTEAFF	TGTGCCAGCGCAATGGGGGGGAACACTGAAGCTTTCTTT
.	TRBD2	TRBV27	TRBJ2-2	CASRLAGGRTGELFF	TGTGCCAGCAGACTAGCGGGGGGGCGAACCGGGGAGCTGTTTTTT
.	TRBD2	TRBV4-1	TRBJ2-3	CASSQDGGRAPDTQYF	TGCGCCAGCAGCCAGGACGGCGGGAGGGCCCCAGATACGCAGTATTTT
.	.	TRBV30	TRBJ1-1	CAWSVNSNTEAFF	TGTGCCTGGAGTGTGAACAGCAACACTGAAGCTTTCTTT
.	.	TRBV14	TRBJ2-2	CASSQDSRAGELFF	TGTGCCAGCAGCCAAGATAGCAGGGCCGGGGAGCTGTTTTTT
.	TRBD1	TRBV6-5	TRBJ2-7	CASRSPGQSPYEQYF	TGTGCCAGCAGGTCCCCGGGACAGAGTCCCTACGAGCAGTACTTC
.	.	TRBV19	TRBJ1-5	CASSPPGSNQPQHF	TGTGCCAGTAGTCCCCCAGGTAGCAATCAGCCCCAGCATTTT
.	TRBD1	TRBV19	TRBJ1-5	CASSRAGGAYQPQHF	TGTGCCAGTAGTAGGGCAGGGGGTGCTTATCAGCCCCAGCATTTT
.	.	TRBV19	TRBJ1-2	CASSIDRSGNYGYTF	TGTGCCAGTAGTATAGATCGGTCGGGAAACTATGGCTACACCTTC
.	TRBD1	TRBV19	TRBJ2-7	CASTPTGTGTYEQYF	TGTGCCAGTACCCCGACCGGGACAGGGACCTACGAGCAGTACTTC
.	.	TRBV9	TRBJ1-2	CASSVEAANNYGYTF	TGTGCCAGCAGCGTAGAGGCAGCGAATAACTATGGCTACACCTTC
.	.	TRBV5-1	TRBJ2-7	CASSQGRVSYEQYF	TGCGCCAGCAGCCAGGGCAGGGTCTCCTACGAGCAGTACTTC
.	TRBD2	TRBV5-1	TRBJ2-1	CASAGLAGINEQFF	TGCGCCAGCGCCGGACTAGCGGGCATCAATGAGCAGTTCTTC
.	TRBD2	TRBV5-4	TRBJ2-2	CASSLERGFRGELFF	TGTGCCAGCAGCTTGGAGCGGGGGTTCAGGGGGGAGCTGTTTTTT
.	.	TRBV11-2	TRBJ2-1	CASSAGTRWQFF	TGTGCCAGCAGCGCGGGGACTCGATGGCAGTTCTTC
.	.	TRBV19	TRBJ2-3	CASSMQSDTQYF	TGTGCCAGTAGTATGCAGTCAGATACGCAGTATTTT
.	.	TRBV27	TRBJ2-3	CASSSTGDTQYF	TGTGCCAGCAGTTCTACCGGAGATACGCAGTATTTT
.	TRBD1	TRBV5-6	TRBJ1-2	CASSRTGNGYTF	TGTGCCAGCAGCCGGACAGGGAATGGCTACACCTTC
once	.	TRBV30	TRBJ1-5	CAVAGGAPNQPQHF	TGTGCCGTGGCGGGGGGCGCCCCCAATCAGCCCCAGCATTTT
.	.	TRBV14	TRBJ2-5	CASSQDMGSETQYF	TGTGCCAGCAGCCAAGATATGGGGAGTGAGACCCAGTACTTC
.	TRBD1	TRBV19	TRBJ1-6	CASSTLTGLLSPLHF	TGTGCCAGTAGTACATTGACAGGGTTGCTTTCACCCCTCCACTTT
.	.	TRBV6-1	TRBJ1-2	CASTLASGNNYGYTF	TGTGCCAGCACCCTGGCCTCCGGGAATAACTATGGCTACACCTTC
.	.	TRBV28	TRBJ1-6	CASSLPTDSPLHF	TGTGCCAGCAGTTTACCGACAGATTCACCCCTCCACTTT
.	TRBD1	TRBV7-9	TRBJ2-5	CASSNGQGSGTQYF	TGTGCCAGCAGCAACGGACAGGGCTCCGGGACCCAGTACTTC
.	TRBD2	TRBV19	TRBJ2-1	CASRGGLAGNEQFF	TGTGCCAGTAGGGGGGGACTAGCGGGCAATGAGCAGTTCTTC
.	.	TRBV14	TRBJ1-4	CASSQKTPSVYNEKLFF	TGTGCCAGCAGCCAAAAAACCCCTTCGGTTTATAATGAAAAACTGTTTTTT
.	TRBD2	TRBV6-1	TRBJ2-1	CASSGNGRHYNEQFF	TGTGCCAGCAGTGGTAACGGGAGGCATTACAATGAGCAGTTCTTC
once	.	TRBV7-9	TRBJ1-4	CASSLDQGTYEKLFF	TGTGCCAGCAGCTTAGATCAGGGGACGTATGAAAAACTGTTTTTT
.	TRBD1	TRBV28	TRBJ1-2	CASSPPGGASGYGYTF	TGTGCCAGCAGTCCCCCAGGGGGCGCCTCTGGGTATGGCTACACCTTC
.	.	TRBV27	TRBJ1-6	CASSLGTGRSPLHF	TGTGCCAGCAGTTTAGGTACAGGTCGGTCACCCCTCCACTTT
.	.	TRBV28	TRBJ1-2	CASSHPGGYTF	TGTGCCAGCAGTCACCCGGGGGGCTACACCTTC
.	.	TRBV18	TRBJ1-1	CASSPRESTGYFKGTEAFF	TGTGCCAGCTCACCACGCGAATCAACAGGATATTTTAAGGGCACTGAAGCTTTCTTT
once	.	TRBV30	TRBJ1-1	CAWNEIEAFF	TGTGCCTGGAATGAAATAGAGGCTTTCTTT
once	.	TRBV5-1	TRBJ2-7	CASSLQGPPYEQYF	TGCGCCAGCAGCTTACAGGGTCCCCCCTACGAGCAGTACTTC
.	.	TRBV5-1	TRBJ1-5	CASSLGAGRDQPQHF	TGCGCCAGCAGCTTGGGGGCGGGGAGGGATCAGCCCCAGCATTTT
.	TRBD2	TRBV11-2	TRBJ2-7	CASSLTSASYEQYF	TGTGCCAGCAGCTTAACTAGCGCCTCCTACGAGCAGTACTTC
.	.	TRBV12-5	TRBJ1-1	CASGPGQGLTEAFF	TGTGCTAGTGGTCCGGGGCAGGGGCTCACTGAAGCTTTCTTT
.	.	TRBV28	TRBJ1-1	CASKFTETQAEAFF	TGTGCCAGCAAATTTACAGAAACTCAGGCTGAAGCTTTCTTT
.	TRBD2	TRBV7-3	TRBJ2-7	CASSPAGGSPHEQYF	TGTGCCAGCAGCCCCGCGGGGGGGAGTCCCCACGAGCAGTACTTC
.	.	TRBV30	TRBJ1-5	CAWSSGNSNQPQHF	TGTGCCTGGAGTTCGGGTAACAGCAATCAGCCCCAGCATTTT
.	TRBD1	TRBV5-1	TRBJ2-1	CASSTLDRGYNEQFF	TGCGCCAGCAGCACCCTGGACAGGGGTTACAATGAGCAGTTCTTC
.	.	TRBV7-5	TRBJ2-5	CARSFGGRETQYF	TGTGCCAGAAGCTTCGGCGGGCGGGAGACCCAGTACTTC
.	TRBD1	TRBV4-1	TRBJ1-5	CASSHHPGQGAQPQHF	TGCGCCAGCAGCCACCATCCTGGACAGGGTGCTCAGCCCCAGCATTTT
.	TRBD2	TRBV5-6	TRBJ2-7	CASSLSGLARGNSQYF	TGTGCCAGCAGCTTGTCGGGACTAGCGAGAGGTAACTCGCAGTACTTC
.	TRBD1	TRBV7-2	TRBJ2-7	CASSLPRDRGEEQYF	TGTGCCAGCAGCCTACCCCGGGACAGGGGGGAAGAGCAGTACTTC
.	TRBD1	TRBV27	TRBJ2-7	CASSKETGTGGHDEQYF	TGTGCCAGCAGCAAAGAAACCGGGACAGGGGGTCACGACGAGCAGTACTTC
.	.	TRBV6-5	TRBJ1-2	CASSYSPGGHYGYTF	TGTGCCAGCAGTTACTCGCCCGGCGGTCACTATGGCTACACCTTC
.	.	TRBV5-1	TRBJ1-1	CASSLILGGTEAFF	TGCGCCAGCAGCTTGATCTTAGGGGGCACTGAAGCTTTCTTT
.	.	TRBV28	TRBJ1-1	CASSPIRKNTEAFF	TGTGCCAGCAGCCCTATCCGTAAGAACACTGAAGCTTTCTTT
.	.	TRBV6-1	TRBJ1-1	CASSLGVNTEAFF	TGTGCCAGCAGTCTAGGGGTGAACACTGAAGCTTTCTTT
.	TRBD2	TRBV28	TRBJ2-3	CASSLMGSGGPADTQYF	TGTGCCAGCAGTTTGATGGGAAGCGGGGGCCCGGCAGATACGCAGTATTTT
.	.	TRBV11-2	TRBJ2-5	CASSLEFNFQETQYF	TGTGCCAGCAGCTTAGAATTCAACTTCCAAGAGACCCAGTACTTC